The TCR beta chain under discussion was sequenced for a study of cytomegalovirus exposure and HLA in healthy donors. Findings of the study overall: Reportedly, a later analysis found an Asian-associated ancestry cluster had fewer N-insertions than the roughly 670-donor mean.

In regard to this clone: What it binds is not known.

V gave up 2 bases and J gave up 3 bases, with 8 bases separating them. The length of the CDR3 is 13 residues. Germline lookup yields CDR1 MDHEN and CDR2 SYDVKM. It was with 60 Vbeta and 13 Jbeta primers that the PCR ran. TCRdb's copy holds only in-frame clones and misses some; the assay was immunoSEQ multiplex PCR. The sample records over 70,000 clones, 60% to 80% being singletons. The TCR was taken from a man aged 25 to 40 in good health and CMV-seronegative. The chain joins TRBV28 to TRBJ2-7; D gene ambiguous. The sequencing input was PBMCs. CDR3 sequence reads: CASSLRLGYEQYF. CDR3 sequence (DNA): TGTGCCAGCAGTTTACGACTCGGCTACGAGCAGTACTTC.